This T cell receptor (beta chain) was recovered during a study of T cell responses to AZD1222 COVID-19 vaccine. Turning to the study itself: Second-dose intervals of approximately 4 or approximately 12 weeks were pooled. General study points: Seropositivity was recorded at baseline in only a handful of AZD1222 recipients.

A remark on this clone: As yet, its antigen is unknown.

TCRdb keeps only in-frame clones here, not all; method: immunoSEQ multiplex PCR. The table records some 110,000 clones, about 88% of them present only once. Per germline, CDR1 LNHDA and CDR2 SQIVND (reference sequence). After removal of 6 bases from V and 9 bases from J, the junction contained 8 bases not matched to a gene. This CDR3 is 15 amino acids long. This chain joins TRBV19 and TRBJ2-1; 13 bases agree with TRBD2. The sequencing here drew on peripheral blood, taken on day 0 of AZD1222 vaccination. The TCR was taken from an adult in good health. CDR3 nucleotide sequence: TGTGCCAGTAGCCCAAGGACTAGCGGGAGAACTGAGCAGTTCTTC. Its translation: CASSPRTSGRTEQFF.